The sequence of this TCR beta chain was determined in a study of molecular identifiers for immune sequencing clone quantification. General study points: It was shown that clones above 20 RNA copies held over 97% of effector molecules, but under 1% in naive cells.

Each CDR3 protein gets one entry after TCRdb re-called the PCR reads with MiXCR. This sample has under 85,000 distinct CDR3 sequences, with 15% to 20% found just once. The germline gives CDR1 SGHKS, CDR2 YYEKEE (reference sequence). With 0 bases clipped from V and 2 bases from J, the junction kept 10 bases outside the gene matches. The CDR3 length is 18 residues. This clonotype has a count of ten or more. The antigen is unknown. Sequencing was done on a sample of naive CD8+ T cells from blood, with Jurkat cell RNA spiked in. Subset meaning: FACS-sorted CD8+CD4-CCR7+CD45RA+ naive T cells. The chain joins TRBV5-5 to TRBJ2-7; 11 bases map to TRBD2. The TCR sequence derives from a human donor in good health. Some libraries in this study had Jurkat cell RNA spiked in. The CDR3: CASSLGRGLADKTYEQYF. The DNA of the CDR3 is TGTGCCAGCAGCTTGGGGAGGGGACTAGCGGATAAAACCTACGAGCAGTACTTC.